This T cell receptor (beta chain) comes out of a study of blood T cell repertoires in COVID-19. Study context: Sites in the United States, Italy and Spain provided acute and convalescent COVID-19 samples.

Germline loops: CDR1 SGHTA, CDR2 FQGNSA. This CDR3 is built from 15 residues. The ends were cut back, 4 bases at V and 5 bases at J, with 15 bases in the middle. As handled by the study authors: Reference gene primer amplification gave estimated nucleated cell counts. TCRdb's copy holds only in-frame clones and misses some; the assay was immunoSEQ multiplex PCR. The V and J calls and clone size are taken from that table; D and trimming were inferred from the DNA. The sample has around 180,000 clones; approximately 89% are singletons. The rearrangement joins TRBV7-2 to TRBJ2-4; D gene uncertain. The receptor comes from a woman between 40 and 55 years old with acute COVID-19. The specimen sequenced was PBMCs or T cells enriched from blood (not recorded which). The CDR3 sequence: CASSSRGLLENIQYF. The CDR3 nucleotides read TGTGCCAGCAGCTCCCGCGGCCTCTTGGAAAACATTCAGTACTTC.